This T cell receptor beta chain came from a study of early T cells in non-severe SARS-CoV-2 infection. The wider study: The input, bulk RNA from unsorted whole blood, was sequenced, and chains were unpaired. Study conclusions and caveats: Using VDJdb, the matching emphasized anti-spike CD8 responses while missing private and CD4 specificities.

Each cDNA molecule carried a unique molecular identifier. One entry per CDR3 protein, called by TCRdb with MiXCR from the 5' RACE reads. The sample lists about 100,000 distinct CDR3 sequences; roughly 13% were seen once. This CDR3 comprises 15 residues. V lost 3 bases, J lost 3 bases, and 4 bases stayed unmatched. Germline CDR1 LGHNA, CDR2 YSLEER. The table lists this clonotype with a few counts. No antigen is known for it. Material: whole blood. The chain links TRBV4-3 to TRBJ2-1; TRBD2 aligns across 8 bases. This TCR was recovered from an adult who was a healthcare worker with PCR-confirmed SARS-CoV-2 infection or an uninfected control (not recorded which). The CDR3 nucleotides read TGCGCCAGCAGCCAGGATAGCGGGGTCTACAATGAGCAGTTCTTC. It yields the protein CASSQDSGVYNEQFF.